The present T cell receptor beta chain was sequenced within a study of CD8+ T cells in alopecia areata. Broader study findings: Especially in alopecia totalis/universalis, lesional scalp showed greater clonality than normal scalp did.

Regarding this clone: As yet, its antigen is unknown.

Germline CDR1 and CDR2: MDHEN and SYDVKM. This CDR3 has 15 amino acids. Trimming removed 5 bases from V and 4 bases from J, with 18 bases in between. Once RNA had been extracted, it was reverse transcribed into cDNA to act as the sequencing template. Some clones are missing from TCRdb's copy, which holds only in-frame ones; the method was immunoSEQ multiplex PCR. The data contain 100,000 to 120,000 clones, 59% of them seen just once; the ten biggest clones take up roughly 19%. The sequencing sample was made of CD8+ T cells sorted from blood. This chain connects TRBV28 to TRBJ2-7; D gene unclear. The TCR sequence derives from a human donor in good health. The CDR3 loop reads CASSALEREDYEQYF. CDR3 in DNA: TGTGCCAGCAGTGCTTTGGAAAGGGAAGATTACGAGCAGTACTTC. Drawing the rest from reference TRBV28 and TRBJ2-7, the complete variable domain is DVKVTQSSRYLVKRTGEKVFLECVQDMDHENMFWYRQDPGLGLRLIYFSYDVKMKEKGDIPEGYSVSREKKERFSLILESASTNQTSMYLCASSALEREDYEQYFGPGTRLTVT.